This T cell receptor (beta chain) appears in the sequencing data of a study of cytomegalovirus exposure and HLA in healthy donors. Turning to the study itself: Early released data had roughly 81 million unique TCRs, all coming from HLA-typed donors. Regarding the study as a whole: What a later analysis reportedly showed was that an Asian-associated ancestry cluster had fewer N-insertions than the approximately 700-donor mean.

The study ran its PCR with 60 Vbeta and 13 Jbeta primers. The data were produced by immunoSEQ multiplex PCR, yet TCRdb's version contains in-frame clones alone and is incomplete. Of around 140,000 clones in the sample, about four fifths were seen once. Concerning this clone: Antigen specificity is unknown.

Donors likely had unrecorded immune exposures despite being nominally healthy when sampled. Material for sequencing was PBMCs. This TCR derives from a man between 40 and 49 years old in good health and CMV-seronegative.

The CDR3 DNA follows: TGTGCCAGCAGCCCGGGACAGTCGAACACTGAAGCTTTCTTT. Translated: CASSPGQSNTEAFF. J is TRBJ1-1 and V is TRBV4-2; 7 bases map to TRBD1. This CDR3 region has 14 residues. Germline CDR1 and CDR2: LGHNA and YNFKEQ. The trim removed 4 bases at V and 1 base at J, leaving 3 bases unmatched.